This T cell receptor (beta chain) came from a study of regulatory T cells in long-lasting Graves disease. Overall study results and limits: There were preferences for TRBV28, TRBJ1-2 and TRBJ2-5 in persistent disease.

In this sample, this clonotype turned up many times. Its matching antigen is unknown. Construction of TCR beta libraries relied on iRepertoire HTBI primers and on Arm-PCR targeting CDR3 regions. TCRdb re-called the multiplex PCR reads with MiXCR, one entry per CDR3 protein. The table has some 410,000 distinct CDR3 sequences, about a sixth seen once. The CDR3 contains 14 residues. The germline V gene encodes CDR1 MDHEN and CDR2 SYDVKM. Trimming pared 6 bases from V and 6 bases from J, leaving 15 bases between. The time point is: newly diagnosed GD, antithyroid drugs for less than 3 months. Following extraction of RNA from PBMCs, that RNA was used to make the TCR library. Graves' disease diagnosis relied on American Thyroid Association guidelines. These data are also associated with another study on T cells in Graves' hyperthyroidism and ophthalmopathy. That paper notes: Primed by the HTBI set, a first-round RT-PCR was run on the TCR CDR3. Model output signaled ophthalmopathy a median around 6.9 months ahead of onset.

This clonotype originated in a woman younger than 45 with Graves disease. The V gene is TRBV28, the J gene TRBJ2-4; D possibly matches TRBD1 or TRBD2 (6 bases each). The sample here was peripheral blood mononuclear cells (PBMCs), taken at new diagnosis, from a patient treated with antithyroid drugs. The CDR3 region is CASRGGHLGNIQYF. The CDR3 nucleotides read TGTGCCAGCAGGGGGGGACATTTGGGAAACATTCAGTACTTC.